The entry that follows covers one T cell receptor (beta chain) sequence. These data originate in a study of cytomegalovirus exposure and HLA in healthy donors. Study details: Earlier findings included nearly 120 million unique TCR beta sequences obtained from 150 million to 200 million T cells.

The germline V gene encodes CDR1 SGHRS and CDR2 YFSETQ. V gave up 3 bases and J gave up 6 bases; unmatched junction bases: 4. The CDR3 contains 15 residues. Use of 60 Vbeta and 13 Jbeta primers characterized the PCR. TCRdb keeps only in-frame clones here, not all; method: immunoSEQ multiplex PCR. The sample includes some 81,000 clones, around 70% seen only once; the top ten take 16%. The gene calls are TRBV5-1 and TRBJ2-1; 12 bases line up with TRBD2. The sequence was collected from a middle-aged woman in good health and CMV-seropositive. The sequenced sample was PBMCs. CDR3 DNA sequence: TGCGCCAGCAGCTCTGGACTAGCGGGATTCAATGAGCAGTTCTTC. As protein: CASSSGLAGFNEQFF.